The next 14 T cell receptor beta chains were all read from a single sample in a study of T cells in Graves' hyperthyroidism and ophthalmopathy. It was RNA transcripts that yielded the amplified TCR beta CDR3 regions. The HTBI primer set served for first-round RT-PCR of the TCR CDR3. TCRdb reanalysed the multiplex PCR reads using MiXCR and keeps one entry per CDR3 protein. Of roughly 420,000 distinct CDR3 sequences detected, roughly an eighth appear once; the ten largest clones hold 5.3%. The sequencing input was blood. These receptors were taken from a woman aged 18 to 35 with Graves' hyperthyroidism.

A few counts support this clonotype. V usage is TRBV20-1 and J usage is TRBJ2-5; 9 bases line up with TRBD1. The CDR3 totals 14 residues. Germline CDR1 DFQATT, CDR2 SNEGSKA (reference sequence). The CDR3 loop reads CRAGTGRPQETQYF. The CDR3 bases are TGCAGAGCCGGGACAGGGCGACCCCAAGAGACCCAGTACTTC.

The gene calls are TRBV5-1 and TRBJ1-2; 7 bases are a match to TRBD1. The junction had 4 bases not matched to a gene; V was cut back by 0 bases and J by 2 bases. The germline V gene has CDR1 SGHRS and CDR2 YFSETQ. There are 15 residues in the CDR3. This CDR3 reads CASSLDEQGNYGYTF. The CDR3 region has the DNA TGCGCCAGCAGCTTGGATGAACAGGGGAACTATGGCTACACCTTC.

At least ten counts were recorded for this clonotype. The chain joins TRBV20-1 to TRBJ2-1, with D possibly matching TRBD2 (5 bases). Germline V gene data show CDR1 as DFQATT and CDR2 as SNEGSKA (reference sequence). Deletions cut 1 base from V and 8 bases from J, with 6 bases between. The CDR3 extends over 11 amino acids. CDR3 amino acids: CSARGTDEQFF. The CDR3, as DNA: TGCAGTGCTAGAGGGACTGATGAGCAGTTCTTC.

Many counts were recorded for this clonotype. This chain links TRBV24-1 with TRBJ1-5; D is unresolved. The germline V and J ends were trimmed by 5 bases and 1 base, with 17 bases remaining between them. The CDR3 contains 17 residues. Germline CDR1 KGHDR, CDR2 SFDVKD. CDR3 DNA sequence: TGTGCCACCAGTGTCCTGGACCCGATAGGGAGCAATCAGCCCCAGCATTTT. Protein: CATSVLDPIGSNQPQHF.

In this sample, this clonotype turned up many times. The chain uses TRBV14 and TRBJ2-7; D may be TRBD2 (6 bases). The germline V and J ends were trimmed by 1 base and 7 bases, with 8 bases remaining between them. The germline gives CDR1 SGHDN, CDR2 FVKESK. The CDR3 consists of 12 residues. CDR3 residues: CASSQVRGEQYF. CDR3 in DNA: TGTGCCAGCAGCCAAGTCCGGGGGGAGCAGTACTTC.

The genes are TRBV28 and TRBJ2-3, with 10 bases lining up with TRBD2. This CDR3 comprises 16 residues. CDR1 and CDR2 (germline): MDHEN, SYDVKM. Losses at the gene ends were 4 bases for V and 2 bases for J; bases not matched to a gene: 6. The CDR3 sequence is CASSSPTSGNTDTQYF. The CDR3, as DNA: TGTGCCAGCAGTTCCCCAACTAGCGGGAACACAGATACGCAGTATTTT.

This clonotype was counted only a few times. This chain links TRBV7-2 with TRBJ1-5; D call uncertain. This CDR3 comprises 9 residues. CDR1 is SGHTA and CDR2 is FQGNSA in the germline V gene. The V and J ends lost 5 bases and 16 bases respectively, with 9 bases between them. CDR3 protein: CASSPPRHF. CDR3 bases: TGTGCCAGCAGCCCACCCCGTCATTTT.

This clonotype was observed many times. The rearrangement links TRBV5-6 to TRBJ2-1; 9 bases are a match to TRBD1. Germline assignment: CDR1 SGHDT and CDR2 YYEEEE. J lost 8 bases, V lost 7 bases, and 16 bases had no gene match. The CDR3 is 16 residues long. The CDR3 nucleotides are TGTGCCAGCCGCCCCATTTGGGACAGGGATAATTATGAGCAGTTCTTC. Its translation is CASRPIWDRDNYEQFF.

This clonotype appeared many times. CDR3 in amino acids: CASSLDPGSFYGYTF. CDR3 sequence (DNA): TGTGCCAGCAGCTTAGATCCGGGGTCCTTCTATGGCTACACCTTC. The chain combines TRBV11-2 with TRBJ1-2; D is uncertain. The CDR3 is 15 amino acids. Germline values: CDR1 SGHAT, CDR2 FQNNGV. Trimming took 0 bases from V and 4 from J, leaving 12 bases between them. Together with reference TRBV11-2 and TRBJ1-2, the CDR3 gives the full variable domain: EAGVAQSPRYKIIEKRQSVAFWCNPISGHATLYWYQQILGQGPKLLIQFQNNGVVDDSQLPKDRFSAERLKGVDSTLKIQPAKLEDSAVYLCASSLDPGSFYGYTFGSGTRLTVV.

This clonotype was picked up a small number of times. The rearrangement links TRBV30 to TRBJ2-6; tentative D call: TRBD2 (5 bases). In germline, CDR1 is GTSNPN, CDR2 SVGIG (reference sequence). Trimming took off 7 bases at V and 2 bases at J, with 9 bases between the two ends. The CDR3 is made up of 13 amino acids. CDR3 DNA: TGTGCCTCCTGGGGAGCTGGGGCCAACGTCCTGACTTTC. It codes for CASWGAGANVLTF.

Many counts were recorded for this clonotype. V usage is TRBV7-2 and J usage is TRBJ2-3; TRBD2 matches at 10 bases. In germline, CDR1 is SGHTA, CDR2 FQGNSA. This CDR3 comprises 16 residues. V lost 1 base to trimming and J lost 8 bases; unmatched junction nucleotides: 9. The CDR3 spells CASSLGASGRSGTQYF. The CDR3 DNA reads TGTGCCAGCAGCTTAGGAGCTAGCGGGAGAAGCGGTACGCAGTATTTT.

This clonotype has ten or more counts. The rearrangement uses TRBV18 and TRBJ1-1, with D hard to call. This CDR3 contains 13 residues. Germline V gene lookup returns CDR1 KGHSH and CDR2 LQKENI. The germline V and J ends were trimmed by 3 bases and 0 bases, with 5 bases remaining between them. The CDR3 loop reads CASSPGLNTEAFF. CDR3 coding DNA: TGTGCCAGCTCACCGGGGTTGAACACTGAAGCTTTCTTT.

The chain couples TRBV19 to TRBJ2-1; D may correspond to TRBD1 or TRBD2 (5 bases each). The V gene's germline CDR1 is LNHDA and CDR2 SQIVND (reference sequence). V lost 5 bases and J lost 4, with 15 bases in between. This CDR3 contains 15 residues. This CDR3 reads CASSAGTGRYNEQFF. The DNA for the CDR3 is TGTGCCAGTAGTGCCGGGACGGGGCGATACAATGAGCAGTTCTTC.

This clonotype showed up just once. The chain employs TRBV19 and TRBJ2-7; 13 nucleotides line up with TRBD2. CDR1 is LNHDA and CDR2 is SQIVND in the germline V gene (reference sequence). With 5 bases clipped from V and 1 base from J, the junction kept 11 bases outside the gene matches. The CDR3 totals 18 residues. DNA for the CDR3: TGTGCCAGTAGTCCGGGACAGAGACTAGCGGGAGGTTCCTACGAGCAGTACTTC. It specifies CASSPGQRLAGGSYEQYF.